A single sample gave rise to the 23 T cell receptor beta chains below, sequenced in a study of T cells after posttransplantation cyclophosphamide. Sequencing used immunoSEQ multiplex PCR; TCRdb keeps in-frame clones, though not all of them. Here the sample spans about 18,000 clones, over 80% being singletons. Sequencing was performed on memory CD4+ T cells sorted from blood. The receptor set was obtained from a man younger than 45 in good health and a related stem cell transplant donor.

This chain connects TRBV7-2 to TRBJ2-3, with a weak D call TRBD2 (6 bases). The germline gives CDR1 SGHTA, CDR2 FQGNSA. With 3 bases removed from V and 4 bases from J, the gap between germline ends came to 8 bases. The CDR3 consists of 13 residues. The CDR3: CASSFRDSDTQYF. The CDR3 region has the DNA TGTGCCAGCAGCTTCCGGGACTCAGATACGCAGTATTTT.

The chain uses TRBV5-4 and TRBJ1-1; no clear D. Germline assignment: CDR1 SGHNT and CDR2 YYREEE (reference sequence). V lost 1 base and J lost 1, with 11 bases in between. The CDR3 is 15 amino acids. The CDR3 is CASSLRQVGNTEAFF. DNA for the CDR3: TGTGCCAGCAGCTTGAGGCAGGTCGGGAACACTGAAGCTTTCTTT.

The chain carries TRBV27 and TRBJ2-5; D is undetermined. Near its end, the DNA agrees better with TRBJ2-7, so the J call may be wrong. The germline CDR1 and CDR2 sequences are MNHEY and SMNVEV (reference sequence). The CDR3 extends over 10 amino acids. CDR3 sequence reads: CASICYEQYF. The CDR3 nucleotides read TGTGCCAGCATTTGCTACGAGCAGTACTTC.

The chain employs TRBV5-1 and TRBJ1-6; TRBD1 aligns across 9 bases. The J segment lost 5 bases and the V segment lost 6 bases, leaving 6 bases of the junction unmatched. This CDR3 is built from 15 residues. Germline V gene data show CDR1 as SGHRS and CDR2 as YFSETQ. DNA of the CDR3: TGCGCCAGCAAGTCGACAGGGGGAAATAATTCACCCCTCCACTTT. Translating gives CASKSTGGNNSPLHF. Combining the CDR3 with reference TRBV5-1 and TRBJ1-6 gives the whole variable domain KAGVTQTPRYLIKTRGQQVTLSCSPISGHRSVSWYQQTPGQGLQFLFEYFSETQRNKGNFPGRFSGRQFSNSRSEMNVSTLELGDSALYLCASKSTGGNNSPLHFGNGTRLTVT.

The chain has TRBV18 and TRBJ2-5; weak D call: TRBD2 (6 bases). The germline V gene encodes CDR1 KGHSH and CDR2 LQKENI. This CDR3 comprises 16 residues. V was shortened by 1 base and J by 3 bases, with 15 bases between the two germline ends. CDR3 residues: CASSPLGGVFKETQYF. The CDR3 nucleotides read TGTGCCAGCTCACCACTCGGCGGGGTATTCAAAGAGACCCAGTACTTC.

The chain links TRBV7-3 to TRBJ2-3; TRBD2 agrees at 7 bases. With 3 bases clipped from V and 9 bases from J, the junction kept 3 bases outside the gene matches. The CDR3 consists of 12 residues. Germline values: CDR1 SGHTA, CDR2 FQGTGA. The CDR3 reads CASSLTSKTQYF. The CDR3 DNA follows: TGTGCCAGCAGCTTGACTAGCAAGACGCAGTATTTT. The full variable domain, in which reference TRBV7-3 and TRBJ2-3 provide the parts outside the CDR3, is GAGVSQTPSNKVTEKGKYVELRCDPISGHTALYWYRQSLGQGPEFLIYFQGTGAADDSGLPNDRFFAVRPEGSVSTLKIQRTERGDSAVYLCASSLTSKTQYFGPGTRLTVL.

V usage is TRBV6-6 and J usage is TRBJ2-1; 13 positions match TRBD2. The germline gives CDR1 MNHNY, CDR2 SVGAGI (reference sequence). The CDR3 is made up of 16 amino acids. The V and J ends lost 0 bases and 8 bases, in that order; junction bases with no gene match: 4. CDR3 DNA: TGTGCCAGCAGTTACTCACTAGCGGGGGGGAGGGATGAGCAGTTCTTC. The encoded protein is CASSYSLAGGRDEQFF.

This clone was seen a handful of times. CDR3 loop: CASIPFGAEAFF. DNA of the CDR3: TGTGCCAGCATCCCTTTCGGAGCTGAAGCTTTCTTT. The chain uses TRBV6-6 and TRBJ1-1; D is unresolved. CDR3 length equals 12 residues. Germline-derived CDR1 and CDR2 are MNHNY and SVGAGI (reference sequence). V shed 7 bases and J shed 6 bases, with 12 bases lying between them.

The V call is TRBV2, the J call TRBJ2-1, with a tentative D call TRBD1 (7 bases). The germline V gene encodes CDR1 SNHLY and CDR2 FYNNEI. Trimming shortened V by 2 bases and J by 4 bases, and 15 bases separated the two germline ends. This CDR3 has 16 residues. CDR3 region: CASSESGTAGYNEQFF. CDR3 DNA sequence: TGTGCCAGCAGTGAAAGTGGGACAGCGGGTTACAATGAGCAGTTCTTC. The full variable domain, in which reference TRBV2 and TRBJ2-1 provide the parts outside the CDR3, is EPEVTQTPSHQVTQMGQEVILRCVPISNHLYFYWYRQILGQKVEFLVSFYNNEISEKSEIFDDQFSVERPDGSNFTLKIRSTKLEDSAMYFCASSESGTAGYNEQFFGPGTRLTVL.

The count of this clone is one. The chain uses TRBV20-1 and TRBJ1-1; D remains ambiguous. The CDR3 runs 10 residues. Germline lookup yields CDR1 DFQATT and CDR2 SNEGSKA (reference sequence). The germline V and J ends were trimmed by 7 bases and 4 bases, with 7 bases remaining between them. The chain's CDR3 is CSGLSTEAFF. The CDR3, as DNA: TGCAGTGGCCTAAGCACTGAAGCTTTCTTT.

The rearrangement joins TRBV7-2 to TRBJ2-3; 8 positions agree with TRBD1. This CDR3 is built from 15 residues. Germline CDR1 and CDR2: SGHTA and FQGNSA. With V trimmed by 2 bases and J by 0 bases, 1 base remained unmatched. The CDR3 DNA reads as TGTGCCAGCAGCTTACAGGGGGCTAGCACAGATACGCAGTATTTT. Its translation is CASSLQGASTDTQYF.

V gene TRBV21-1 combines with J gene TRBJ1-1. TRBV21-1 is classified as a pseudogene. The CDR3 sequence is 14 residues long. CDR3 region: CARRRSLGNTEAFF. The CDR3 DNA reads TGTGCCAGGAGGAGGAGCCTGGGGAACACTGAAGCTTTCTTT.

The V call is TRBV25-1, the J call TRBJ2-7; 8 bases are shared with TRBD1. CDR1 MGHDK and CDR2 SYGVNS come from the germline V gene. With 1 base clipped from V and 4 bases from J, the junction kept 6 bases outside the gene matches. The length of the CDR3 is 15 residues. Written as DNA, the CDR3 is TGTGCCAGCAGTGAATTCAGGACAGGGAGGTACGAGCAGTACTTC. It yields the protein CASSEFRTGRYEQYF.

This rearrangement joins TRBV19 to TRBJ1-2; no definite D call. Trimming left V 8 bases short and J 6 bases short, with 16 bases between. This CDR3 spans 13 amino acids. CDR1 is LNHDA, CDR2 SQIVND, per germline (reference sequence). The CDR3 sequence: CASSLYSLDGYTF. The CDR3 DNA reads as TGTGCCAGTTCTTTGTACAGCTTGGATGGCTACACCTTC.

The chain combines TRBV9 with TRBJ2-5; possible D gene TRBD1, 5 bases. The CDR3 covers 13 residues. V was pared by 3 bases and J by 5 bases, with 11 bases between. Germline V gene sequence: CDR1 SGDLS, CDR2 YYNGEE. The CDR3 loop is CASSEGHTETQYF. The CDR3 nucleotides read TGTGCCAGCAGCGAGGGGCATACGGAGACCCAGTACTTC.

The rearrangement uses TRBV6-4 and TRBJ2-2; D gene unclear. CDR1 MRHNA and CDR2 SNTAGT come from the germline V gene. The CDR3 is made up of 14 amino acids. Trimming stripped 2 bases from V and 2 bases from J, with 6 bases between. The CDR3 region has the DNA TGTGCCAGCAGTGACAAGCCTAACACCGGGGAGCTGTTTTTT. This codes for CASSDKPNTGELFF.

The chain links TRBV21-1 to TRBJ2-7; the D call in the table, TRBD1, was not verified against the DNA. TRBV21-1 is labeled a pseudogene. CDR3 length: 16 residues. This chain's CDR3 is CASSKGGDSLVRPQYF. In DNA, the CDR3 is TGTGCCAGCAGCAAAGGTGGGGACAGCCTCGTCCGGCCTCAGTACTTC.

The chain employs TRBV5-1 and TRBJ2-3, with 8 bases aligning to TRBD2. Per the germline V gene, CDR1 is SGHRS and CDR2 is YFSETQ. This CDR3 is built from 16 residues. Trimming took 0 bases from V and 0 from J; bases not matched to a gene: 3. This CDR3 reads CASSLVAGGSTDTQYF. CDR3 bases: TGCGCCAGCAGCTTGGTTGCGGGGGGCAGCACAGATACGCAGTATTTT.

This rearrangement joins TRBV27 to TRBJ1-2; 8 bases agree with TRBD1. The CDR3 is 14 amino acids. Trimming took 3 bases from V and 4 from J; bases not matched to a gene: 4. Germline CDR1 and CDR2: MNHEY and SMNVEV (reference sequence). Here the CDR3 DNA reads TGTGCCAGCAGTTTGAACAGGGGGGGCTATGGCTACACCTTC. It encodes CASSLNRGGYGYTF.

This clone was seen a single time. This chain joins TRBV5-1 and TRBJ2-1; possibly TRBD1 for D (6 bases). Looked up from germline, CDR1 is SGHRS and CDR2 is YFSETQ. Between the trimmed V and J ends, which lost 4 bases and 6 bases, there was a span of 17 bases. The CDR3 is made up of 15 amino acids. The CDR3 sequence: CASSPDPQGLNEQFF. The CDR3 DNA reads TGCGCCAGCAGCCCAGACCCGCAGGGGCTCAATGAGCAGTTCTTC.

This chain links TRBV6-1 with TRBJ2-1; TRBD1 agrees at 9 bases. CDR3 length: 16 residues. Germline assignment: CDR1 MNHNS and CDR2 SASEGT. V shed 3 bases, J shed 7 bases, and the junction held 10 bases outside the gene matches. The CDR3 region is CASSDFSGTGQNEQFF. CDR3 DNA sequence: TGTGCCAGCAGTGACTTTTCCGGGACAGGGCAAAATGAGCAGTTCTTC.

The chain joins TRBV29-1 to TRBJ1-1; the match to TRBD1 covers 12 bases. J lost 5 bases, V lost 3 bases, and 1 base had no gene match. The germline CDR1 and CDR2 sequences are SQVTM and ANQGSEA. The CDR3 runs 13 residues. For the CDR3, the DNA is TGCAGCGTTGAGGGACAGGGGGCGACTGAAGCTTTCTTT. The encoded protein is CSVEGQGATEAFF.

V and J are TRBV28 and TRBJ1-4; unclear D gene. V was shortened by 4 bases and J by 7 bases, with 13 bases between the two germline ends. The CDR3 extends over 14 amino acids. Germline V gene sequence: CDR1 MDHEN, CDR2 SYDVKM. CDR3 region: CASSSTEYGEKLFF. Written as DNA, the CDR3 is TGTGCCAGCAGTTCAACGGAGTATGGTGAAAAACTGTTTTTT.